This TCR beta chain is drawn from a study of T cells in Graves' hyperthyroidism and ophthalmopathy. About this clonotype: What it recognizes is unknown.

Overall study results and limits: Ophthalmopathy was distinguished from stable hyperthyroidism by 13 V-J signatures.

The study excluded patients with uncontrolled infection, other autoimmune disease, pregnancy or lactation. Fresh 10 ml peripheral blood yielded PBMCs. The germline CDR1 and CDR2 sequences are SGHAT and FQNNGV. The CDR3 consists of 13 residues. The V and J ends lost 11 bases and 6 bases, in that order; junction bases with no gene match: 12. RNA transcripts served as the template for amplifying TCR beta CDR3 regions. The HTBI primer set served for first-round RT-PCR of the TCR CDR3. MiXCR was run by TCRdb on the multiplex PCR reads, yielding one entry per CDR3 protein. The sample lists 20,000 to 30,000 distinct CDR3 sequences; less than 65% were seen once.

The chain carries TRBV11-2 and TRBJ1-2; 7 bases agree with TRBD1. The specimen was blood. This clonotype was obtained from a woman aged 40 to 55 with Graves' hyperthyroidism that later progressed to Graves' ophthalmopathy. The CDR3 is CAGRPSGTDGYTF. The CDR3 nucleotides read TGTGCCGGCCGCCCCAGTGGGACAGATGGCTACACCTTC.